This T cell receptor beta chain was identified during a study of T cell repertoires in cytomegalovirus infection. One entry per CDR3 protein results from TCRdb running MiXCR on the reads. The sample lists fewer than 650,000 distinct CDR3 sequences; about 40% were seen once. The V segment lost 3 bases and the J segment 4 bases; nucleotides outside the gene matches: 1. The CDR3 is 13 amino acids. The germline V gene has CDR1 LGHNT and CDR2 FRNRAP. As for this clonotype: Antigen specificity is unknown.

J is TRBJ2-5 and V is TRBV12-5, with 8 nucleotides matching TRBD2. Source: cultured PBMCs, taken from culture after CMV antigen stimulation. The clonotype comes from a human donor in good health (CMV status not recorded). Some clones in this sample may be carry-over from other donors' samples. CDR3 nucleotides: TGTGCTAGTGGTTTCGGGAGGGGAGAGACCCAGTACTTC. Encoded protein: CASGFGRGETQYF.